Many counts were recorded for the clone carrying this TCR beta chain. As yet, its antigen is unknown. This record comes from a study of CD8+CD57+ T cells in acquired aplastic anemia. Turning to the study itself: Roughly 3 ug was the average amount of DNA from sorted CD4+ and CD8+ cells. General study points: Patients and controls were found to share twenty-nine CD8+ CDR3 sequences.

V was pared by 5 bases and J by 4 bases, with 5 bases between. Germline CDR1 and CDR2: SGHVS and FNYEAQ. This CDR3 comprises 12 residues. Patients sequenced had flow cytometry evidence of CD8+CD57+ cell expansion. Each patient carried a diagnosis of severe acquired aplastic anemia. Template material for TCR beta VDJ and CDR3 profiling consisted of genomic DNA. A single record per CDR3 protein comes from TCRdb applying MiXCR to the reads. The repertoire holds 95,000 to 150,000 distinct CDR3 sequences, with roughly 40% as singletons. The specimen sequenced was sorted CD4+, CD8+, or CD8+CD57+ T cells (not recorded which) from PBMCs. This TCR came from a human donor with aplastic anemia. The chain combines TRBV7-6 with TRBJ1-4; D not resolved. The CDR3 DNA reads TGTGCCAGCAGCCGCTATAATGAAAAACTGTTTTTT. This translates into CASSRYNEKLFF. The full variable domain, completed using reference TRBV7-6 and TRBJ1-4, is GAGVSQSPRYKVTKRGQDVALRCDPISGHVSLYWYRQALGQGPEFLTYFNYEAQQDKSGLPNDRFSAERPEGSISTLTIQRTEQRDSAMYRCASSRYNEKLFFGSGTQLSVL.